The source of this T cell receptor (beta chain) is a study of T cell responses to AZD1222 COVID-19 vaccine (dated by TCRdb to the early 2020s). Study-wide context: AZD1222 recipients with second doses at about 4 weeks or about 12 weeks were pooled, because spike-specific TCR depth and breadth did not differ between schedules. TCR sequencing covered approximately 230 trial participants: 200 to 210 given two doses of AZD1222 and approximately 26 given two doses of MenACWY control vaccine. Trial participants were enrolled by age into subgroups of 18-55, 56-69 and 70-plus years, and around 150, 28 and 57 TCR-sequenced participants, respectively, were included in these subgroups. The research as a whole found: The 56-69-year group was small, and its depth increase did not reach significance, likely because of low power. Participants were mostly white British and included more females than males, and it was suggested by the authors that clonal diversity may have been underestimated. Vaccine-associated CD4 TCRs spanned the whole spike protein, with dominant responses in regions 160-218 and 743-854. Because no day 14 peak-response samples were available, the repertoires could be characterized only after the peak T cell response. Nearly half of unique spike-specific TCRs reportedly recognized epitopes outside regions mutated in the B.1.351 and B.1.1.7 variants. After two AZD1222 doses, spike-specific TCR breadth and depth were significantly higher than at day 0 and than in MenACWY recipients. Only a handful of AZD1222 recipients were SARS-CoV-2 seropositive at baseline, limiting conclusions about previously exposed vaccinees.

The time point tag for this specimen amounts to: baseline before first vaccination. Vaccinee samples came from UK trials COV001 and COV002, including a single-blind randomized controlled phase 2/3 trial of AZD1222 (ChAdOx1 nCoV-19) in healthy adults. For TCRbeta chain sequencing, PBMC samples were collected from trial participants at day 0 and at day 28 after the second dose. The CDR3 regions of human TCRbeta chains were subjected to immunosequencing. The paper's processing steps were these. TCRs in the repertoires were compared against a reference library of SARS-CoV-2-specific TCRs that had been generated with the MIRA antigen-specificity platform. Breadth was defined as the fraction of unique TCRs that were SARS-CoV-2-associated. Depth was defined as the fraction of total T cells that were SARS-CoV-2-associated. Each spike-specific TCR was assigned to its reactive spike region and to a CD4 or CD8 class using the MIRA data. Log10-transformed breadth and depth values were compared by one-way ANOVA with Sidak's multiple comparisons tests. TCRdb obtained this table from immuneACCESS and retained in-frame rearrangements with V and J assigned. These tables miss some clones; where compared with another copy, unresolved V genes account for less than half of the shortfall, and the remainder is unexplained. Clone size and V and J calls were adopted from that table, with D and trimming inferred from the DNA. Counted in this sample were around 160,000 clones; roughly 91% of them appeared once. Approximately 1.5% of the sample belongs to the ten largest clones.

This clone was counted once. Its binding antigen is unknown. No qualities accompany the bases; no much larger clone lies one base away. V is reduced by 6 bases and J by 6 bases, leaving a spacing of 8 bases between them. The CDR3 runs 12 residues from the cysteine to the phenylalanine. The kept DNA is CDR3 alone, 36 bases in frame from the first base. The sequencing here drew on peripheral blood, taken on day 0 of AZD1222 vaccination. The TCR originated in an adult in good health. The sequence links TRBV12-3 or TRBV12-4 to TRBJ2-2, with an unclear D gene assignment. The CDR3: CASSDFSGELFF. The sequenced DNA: TGTGCCAGCAGCGACTTTTCCGGGGAGCTGTTTTTT.